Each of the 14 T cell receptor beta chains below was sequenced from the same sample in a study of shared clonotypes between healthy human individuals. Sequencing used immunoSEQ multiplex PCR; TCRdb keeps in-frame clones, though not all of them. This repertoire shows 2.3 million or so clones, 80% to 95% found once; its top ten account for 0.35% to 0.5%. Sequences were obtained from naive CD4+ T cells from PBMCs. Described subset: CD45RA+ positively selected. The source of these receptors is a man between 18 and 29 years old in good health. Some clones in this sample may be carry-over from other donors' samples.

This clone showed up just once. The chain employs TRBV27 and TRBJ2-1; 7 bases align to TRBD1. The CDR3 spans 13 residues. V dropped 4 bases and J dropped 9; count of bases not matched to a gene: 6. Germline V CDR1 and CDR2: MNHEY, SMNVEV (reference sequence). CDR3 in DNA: TGTGCCAGCAGTTACGACAGGGATGGTGAGCAGTTCTTC. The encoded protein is CASSYDRDGEQFF.

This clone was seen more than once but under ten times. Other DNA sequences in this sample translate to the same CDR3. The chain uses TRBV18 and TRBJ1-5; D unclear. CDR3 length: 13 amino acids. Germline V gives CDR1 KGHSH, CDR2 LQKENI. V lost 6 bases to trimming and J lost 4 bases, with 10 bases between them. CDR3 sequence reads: CASSVDPNQPQHF. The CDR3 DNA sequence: TGTGCCAGCTCCGTGGACCCAAATCAGCCCCAGCATTTT.

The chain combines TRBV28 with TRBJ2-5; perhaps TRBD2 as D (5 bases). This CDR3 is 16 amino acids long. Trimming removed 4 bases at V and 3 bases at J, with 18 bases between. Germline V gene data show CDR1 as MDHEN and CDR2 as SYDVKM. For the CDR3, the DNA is TGTGCCAGCAGTTCGCCACCCGGGAACATGAAAGAGACCCAGTACTTC. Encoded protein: CASSSPPGNMKETQYF.

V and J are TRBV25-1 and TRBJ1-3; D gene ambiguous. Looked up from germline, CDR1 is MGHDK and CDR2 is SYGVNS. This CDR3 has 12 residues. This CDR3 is CASRNSGNTIYF. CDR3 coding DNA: TGTGCTTCACGGAACTCTGGAAACACCATATATTTT.

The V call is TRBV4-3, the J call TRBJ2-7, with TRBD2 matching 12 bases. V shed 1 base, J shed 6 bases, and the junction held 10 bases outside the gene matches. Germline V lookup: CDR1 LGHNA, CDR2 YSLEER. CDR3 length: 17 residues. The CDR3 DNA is TGCGCCAGCAGCCAAGCTAGCGGGAGGGCTAGGTTCGGCGAGCAGTACTTC. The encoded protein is CASSQASGRARFGEQYF.

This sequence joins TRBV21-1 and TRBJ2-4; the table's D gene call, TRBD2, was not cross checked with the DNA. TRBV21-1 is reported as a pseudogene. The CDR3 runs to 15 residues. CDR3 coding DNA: TGTGCCAGCAGCGGAAAGGGAGCGGCCAAAAACATTCAGTACTTC. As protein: CASSGKGAAKNIQYF.

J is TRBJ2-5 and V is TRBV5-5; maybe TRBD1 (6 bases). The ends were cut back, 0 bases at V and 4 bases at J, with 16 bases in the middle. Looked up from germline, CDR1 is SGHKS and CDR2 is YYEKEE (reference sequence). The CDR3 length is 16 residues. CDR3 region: CASSLVARDIGETQYF. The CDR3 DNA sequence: TGTGCCAGCAGCTTGGTCGCAAGGGACATAGGAGAGACCCAGTACTTC.

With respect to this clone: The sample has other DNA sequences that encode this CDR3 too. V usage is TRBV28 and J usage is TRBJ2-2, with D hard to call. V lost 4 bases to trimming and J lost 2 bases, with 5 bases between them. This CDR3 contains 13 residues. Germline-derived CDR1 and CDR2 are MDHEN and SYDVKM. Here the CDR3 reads CASSSSNTGELFF. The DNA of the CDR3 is TGTGCCAGCAGTTCGTCAAACACCGGGGAGCTGTTTTTT. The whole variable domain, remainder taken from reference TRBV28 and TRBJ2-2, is DVKVTQSSRYLVKRTGEKVFLECVQDMDHENMFWYRQDPGLGLRLIYFSYDVKMKEKGDIPEGYSVSREKKERFSLILESASTNQTSMYLCASSSSNTGELFFGEGSRLTVL.

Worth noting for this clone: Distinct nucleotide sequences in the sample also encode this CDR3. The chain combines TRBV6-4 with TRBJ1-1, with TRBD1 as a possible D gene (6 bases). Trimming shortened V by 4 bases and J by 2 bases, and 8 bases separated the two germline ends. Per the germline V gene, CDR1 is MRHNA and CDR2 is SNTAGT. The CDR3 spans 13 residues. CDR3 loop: CASSADRNTEAFF. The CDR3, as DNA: TGTGCCAGCAGTGCGGACAGAAACACTGAAGCTTTCTTT.

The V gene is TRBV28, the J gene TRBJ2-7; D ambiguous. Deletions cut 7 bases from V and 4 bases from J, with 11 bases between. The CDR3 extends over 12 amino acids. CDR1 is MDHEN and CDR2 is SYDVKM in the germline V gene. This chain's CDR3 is CASIGDGYEQYF. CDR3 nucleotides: TGTGCCAGCATTGGCGATGGATACGAGCAGTACTTC.

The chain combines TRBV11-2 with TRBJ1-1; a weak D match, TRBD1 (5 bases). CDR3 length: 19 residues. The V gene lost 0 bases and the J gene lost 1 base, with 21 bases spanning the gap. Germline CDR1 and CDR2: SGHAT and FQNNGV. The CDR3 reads CASSLELKGTTGGNTEAFF. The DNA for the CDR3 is TGTGCCAGCAGCTTAGAATTAAAAGGAACTACCGGGGGGAACACTGAAGCTTTCTTT.

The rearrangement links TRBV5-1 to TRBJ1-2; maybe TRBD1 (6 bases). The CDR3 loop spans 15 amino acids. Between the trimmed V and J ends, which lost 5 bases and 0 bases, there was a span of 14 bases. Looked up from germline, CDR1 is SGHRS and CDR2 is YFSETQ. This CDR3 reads CASRATGTTNYGYTF. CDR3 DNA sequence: TGCGCCAGCAGGGCGACCGGGACAACTAACTATGGCTACACCTTC.

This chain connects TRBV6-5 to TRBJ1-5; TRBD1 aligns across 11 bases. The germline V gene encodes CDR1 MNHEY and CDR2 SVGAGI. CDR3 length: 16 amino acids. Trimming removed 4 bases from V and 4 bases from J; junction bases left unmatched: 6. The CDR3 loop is CASSSSGTGGNQPQHF. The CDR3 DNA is TGTGCCAGCAGTTCCTCCGGGACAGGGGGGAATCAGCCCCAGCATTTT.

The CDR3 is CASSEGRYYGYTF. The DNA for the CDR3 is TGTGCCAGCAGCGAGGGACGGTACTATGGCTACACCTTC. This sequence joins TRBV5-4 and TRBJ1-2, with D possibly TRBD1 on 5 matching bases. V lost 4 bases to trimming and J lost 3 bases, with 10 bases between them. The CDR3 loop spans 13 amino acids. In germline, CDR1 is SGHNT, CDR2 YYREEE (reference sequence).